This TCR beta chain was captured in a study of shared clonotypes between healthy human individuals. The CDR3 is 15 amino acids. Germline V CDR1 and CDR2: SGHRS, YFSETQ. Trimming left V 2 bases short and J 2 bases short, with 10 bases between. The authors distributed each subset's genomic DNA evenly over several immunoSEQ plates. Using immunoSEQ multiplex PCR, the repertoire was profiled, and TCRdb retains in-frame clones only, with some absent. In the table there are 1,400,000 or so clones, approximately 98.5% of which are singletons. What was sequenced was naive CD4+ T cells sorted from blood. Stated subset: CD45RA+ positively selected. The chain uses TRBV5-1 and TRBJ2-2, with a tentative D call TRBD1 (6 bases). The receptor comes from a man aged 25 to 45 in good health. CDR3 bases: TGCGCCAGCAGCTTAACGACAGGAAACACCGGGGAGCTGTTTTTT. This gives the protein CASSLTTGNTGELFF.